This T cell receptor beta chain came from a study of blood T cell repertoires in COVID-19 (dated by TCRdb to the early 2020s). Regarding the study in general: Samples covering the acute and convalescent phases of COVID-19 were provided by collaborators in the United States, Italy and Spain. The repertoires were released in a freely available public database meant as a resource for research on the immune response to SARS-CoV-2. A de-identified subject ID, COVID-19 status, age in years and sex were almost always included in the sample metadata. The prospective study material was composed of cDNA or gDNA derived from T cells, B-cell-depleted T cells, or PBMCs. Subjects who had been exposed to COVID-19, were actively infected with it, or had recovered from it provided the deeply sampled blood TCRbeta repertoires that made up the dataset. The samples were drawn from two sources: the first 160 participants of the ongoing ImmuneRACE study, and some 1,300 subjects contributed by 6 global collaborators. Where available, HLA class I and class II types were taken from metadata supplied by the sample provider and were not determined by assay-based typing.

In the germline V gene, CDR1 corresponds to SQVTM and CDR2 to ANQGSEA. V is trimmed back by 5 bases and J by 1 base, and the junction contains 11 bases that no gene match accounts for. The CDR3 spans 16 residues, from the cysteine through the phenylalanine. Of all the DNA, just the CDR3 is kept, 48 bases in frame from base 1. Study-wide findings and limitations: The quantity of clinical and demographic metadata differed by source and by participant and was supplied without curation.

Of note for this clone: No antigen is known for it. No much larger clonotype is one base removed from it; base qualities were not supplied.

One collaborating source in Seattle enrolled patients during active infection and followed them longitudinally through the course of disease. Each collaborating institution followed its own protocols to collect whole blood in K2EDTA tubes. For TCRbeta analysis, collaborators shipped samples as frozen whole blood, isolated PBMCs, or DNA extracted from either of those sample types. TCRbeta CDR3 regions were amplified from genomic DNA by means of the immunoSEQ Assay, a bias-controlled multiplex PCR. As for the authors' bioinformatics: The number of nucleated cells in each sample was estimated by amplification of reference gene primers within the assay. To quantify the absolute abundance of each unique TCRbeta CDR3 rearrangement, sequence reads were collapsed and filtered. For each sample, productive Simpson clonality was calculated as the square root of Simpson's diversity index over productive rearrangements. In its TCRdb copy, this immuneACCESS table keeps in-frame sequences only and misses some clones. Where compared with another copy, unresolved V genes explain less than half of these, and the others have no known cause. The D gene and trimming were derived from the DNA, and the V and J assignments and clone size from that table. The table for this sample lists fewer than 60,000 clones; roughly 88% of them were counted only once. The top ten hold roughly 10% of the sample.

Sequencing input: peripheral blood. The chain is assembled from TRBV29-1 and TRBJ1-2, and TRBD1 matches 9 of the central bases. The sequence came from a young man with COVID-19, enrolled during active disease. In nucleotide form, the sequence is TGCAGCGTTTGGGACAGGGCCGTTCTGGATAACTATGGCTACACCTTC. Its coded protein is CSVWDRAVLDNYGYTF. The full variable domain, completed from the reference TRBV29-1 and TRBJ1-2 proteins outside the CDR3, reads SAVISQKPSRDICQRGTSLTIQCQVDSQVTMMFWYRQQPGQSLTLIATANQGSEATYESGFVIDKFPISRPNLTFSTLTVSNMSPEDSSIYLCSVWDRAVLDNYGYTFGSGTRLTVV.